This T cell receptor beta chain was identified during a study of cytomegalovirus exposure and HLA in healthy donors. The PCR contained 60 Vbeta and 13 Jbeta primers. Only in-frame clones appear in the TCRdb table, and some are missing; sequencing was by immunoSEQ multiplex PCR. This table holds 100,000 to 150,000 clones, around 81% found once. V was pared by 3 bases and J by 7 bases, with 12 bases between. Germline CDR1 reads MNHNS; CDR2 reads SASEGT. The CDR3 runs to 13 residues. The J gene is TRBJ1-2, the V gene TRBV6-1, with D possibly being TRBD1 (5 bases). The specimen was PBMCs. The origin of this receptor is a female donor in good health and CMV-seronegative. The CDR3 sequence: CASSDGRGSGYTF. CDR3 in DNA: TGTGCCAGCAGTGACGGCCGGGGGAGTGGCTACACCTTC.